These 5 T cell receptor beta chains were sequenced from one sample in a study of blood T cell repertoires in COVID-19 (TCRdb year 2020). The protocol used for the library was the immunoSEQ multiplex PCR assay. The source is immuneACCESS, and TCRdb retained only in-frame sequences with V and J called. Part of the clones is not carried over; for the studies checked, unresolved V genes explain less than half of this, and the remainder is unexplained. This sample gives some 350,000 clones in total; over 75% of them show up just once. The ten largest clones take up around 5% of the sample. Sequenced sample: PBMCs or T cells enriched from blood (not recorded which). Receptors originate from a man aged 25 to 40 who had recovered from COVID-19.

The V and J genes are TRBV5-1 and TRBJ1-2; TRBD1 matches 9 bases. The CDR3 loop spans 13 amino acids. After removal of 3 bases from V and 7 bases from J, the junction contained 4 bases not matched to a gene. CDR1 is SGHRS, CDR2 YFSETQ, per germline. CDR3: CASSSQQGAGYTF. The CDR3 DNA follows: TGCGCCAGCAGCTCGCAACAGGGGGCTGGCTACACCTTC.

The rearrangement joins TRBV5-1 to TRBJ2-2, with TRBD2 identical over 9 bases. The CDR3 runs 17 residues. The junction had 8 bases not matched to a gene; V was cut back by 1 base and J by 4 bases. Looked up from germline, CDR1 is SGHRS and CDR2 is YFSETQ. The CDR3 nucleotides are TGCGCCAGCAGCTTGTTGCCTAGCGGGGACGGCACCGGGGAGCTGTTTTTT. The encoded protein is CASSLLPSGDGTGELFF.

V gene TRBV5-4 combines with J gene TRBJ2-7; D not certain. CDR3 length equals 13 residues. V shed 1 base and J shed 0 bases, with 5 bases lying between them. CDR1 is SGHNT, CDR2 YYREEE, per germline (reference sequence). The CDR3 bases are TGTGCCAGCAGCTTGCCAGACTCCTACGAGCAGTACTTC. It codes for CASSLPDSYEQYF.

The rearrangement uses TRBV6-4 and TRBJ1-5; D gene unclear. The ends were cut back, 0 bases at V and 6 bases at J, with 6 bases in the middle. Germline V gene data show CDR1 as MRHNA and CDR2 as SNTAGT. The CDR3 has 13 amino acids. The CDR3 protein is CASSDSASQPQHF. The CDR3 bases are TGTGCCAGCAGTGACTCGGCATCTCAGCCCCAGCATTTT.

The chain carries TRBV5-1 and TRBJ2-2, with 8 bases aligning to TRBD1. This CDR3 spans 15 amino acids. Trimming took 0 bases from V and 8 from J; bases not matched to a gene: 6. Looked up from germline, CDR1 is SGHRS and CDR2 is YFSETQ. CDR3: CASSLAWQGAGELFF. In DNA, the CDR3 is TGCGCCAGCAGCTTGGCTTGGCAGGGGGCTGGGGAGCTGTTTTTT. The whole variable domain, filled in from reference TRBV5-1 and TRBJ2-2, reads KAGVTQTPRYLIKTRGQQVTLSCSPISGHRSVSWYQQTPGQGLQFLFEYFSETQRNKGNFPGRFSGRQFSNSRSEMNVSTLELGDSALYLCASSLAWQGAGELFFGEGSRLTVL.